This record covers a single T cell receptor (beta chain). Within the sample, other DNA sequences also encode this same CDR3. This sample is part of a study of shared clonotypes between healthy human individuals. TCRdb keeps only in-frame clones here, not all; method: immunoSEQ multiplex PCR. The sample consists of under 850,000 clones, almost 95% of them appearing once. The V end was cut by 2 bases, the J end by 2 bases, with 2 bases between. Germline CDR1 is SEHNR and CDR2 is FQNEAQ (reference sequence). The CDR3 is 12 residues long. Naive CD8 cells comprised CD45RO-negative, CCR7-positively selected cells, excluding terminally differentiated effector memory CD45RA+ cells.

This chain joins TRBV7-9 and TRBJ2-3; D uncertain. The clonotype was recovered from a man aged 25 to 40 in good health. The specimen was naive CD8+ T cells sorted from blood. The CDR3 DNA is TGTGCCAGCAGCTTATTCACAGATACGCAGTATTTT. This sequence encodes CASSLFTDTQYF.